This T cell receptor (beta chain) emerged from a study of blood T cell repertoires in COVID-19. Study summary: The United States, Italy and Spain were the sources of the acute and convalescent COVID-19 samples.

Original processing methods: Nucleated cell counts were estimated from reference gene primer amplification. Assay used: immunoSEQ multiplex PCR; TCRdb lists only in-frame clones, some missing. The V and J calls and clone size come from that table; D and trimming were worked out from the DNA. This sample has about 200,000 clones, with about 83% found just once. Germline V lookup: CDR1 MDHEN, CDR2 SYDVKM. The CDR3 extends over 14 amino acids. V gave up 3 bases and J gave up 7 bases; unmatched junction bases: 6. The chain recombines TRBV28 with TRBJ2-1; 7 bases line up with TRBD1. The material sequenced was peripheral blood. The sequence came from a woman between 40 and 50 years old with active or convalescent COVID-19. DNA for the CDR3: TGTGCCAGCAGTTTTCCGGACAGGTCAAATGAGCAGTTCTTC. This encodes CASSFPDRSNEQFF. The entire variable domain, with the rest obtained from reference TRBV28 and TRBJ2-1, is as follows: DVKVTQSSRYLVKRTGEKVFLECVQDMDHENMFWYRQDPGLGLRLIYFSYDVKMKEKGDIPEGYSVSREKKERFSLILESASTNQTSMYLCASSFPDRSNEQFFGPGTRLTVL.